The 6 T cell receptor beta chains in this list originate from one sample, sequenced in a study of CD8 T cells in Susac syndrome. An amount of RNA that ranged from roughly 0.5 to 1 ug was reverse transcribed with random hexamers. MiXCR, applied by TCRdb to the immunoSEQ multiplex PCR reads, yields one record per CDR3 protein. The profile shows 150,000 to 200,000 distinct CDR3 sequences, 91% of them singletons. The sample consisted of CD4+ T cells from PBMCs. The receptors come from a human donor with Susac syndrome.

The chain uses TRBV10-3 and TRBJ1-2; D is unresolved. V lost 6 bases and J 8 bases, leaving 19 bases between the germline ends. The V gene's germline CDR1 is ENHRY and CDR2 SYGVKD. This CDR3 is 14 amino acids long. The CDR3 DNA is TGTGCCATCAGACGCGGTCAACTATCAACCGGCTACACCTTC. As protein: CAIRRGQLSTGYTF.

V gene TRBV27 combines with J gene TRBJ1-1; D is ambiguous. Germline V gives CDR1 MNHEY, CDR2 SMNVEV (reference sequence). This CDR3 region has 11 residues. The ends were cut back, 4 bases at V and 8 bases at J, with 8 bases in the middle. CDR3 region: CASSSRREAFF. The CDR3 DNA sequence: TGTGCCAGCAGTTCCAGGCGCGAAGCTTTCTTT.

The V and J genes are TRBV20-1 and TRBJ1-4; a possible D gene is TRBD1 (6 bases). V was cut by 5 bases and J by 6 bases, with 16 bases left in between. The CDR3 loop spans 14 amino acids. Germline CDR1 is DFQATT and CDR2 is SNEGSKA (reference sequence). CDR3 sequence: CSAPSGATHEKLFF. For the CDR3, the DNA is TGCAGTGCTCCCTCAGGGGCCACACATGAAAAACTGTTTTTT.

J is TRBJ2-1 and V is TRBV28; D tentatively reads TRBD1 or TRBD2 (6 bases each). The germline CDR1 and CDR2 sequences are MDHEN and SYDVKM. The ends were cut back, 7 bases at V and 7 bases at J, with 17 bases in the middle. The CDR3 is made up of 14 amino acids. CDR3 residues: CASTEGGGLNEQFF. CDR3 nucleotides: TGTGCCAGCACCGAGGGGGGCGGGCTGAATGAGCAGTTCTTC.

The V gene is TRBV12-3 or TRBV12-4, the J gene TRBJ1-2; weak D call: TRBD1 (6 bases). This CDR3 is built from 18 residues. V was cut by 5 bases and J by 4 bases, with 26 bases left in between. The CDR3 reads CASSDSVSGHRTSYGYTF. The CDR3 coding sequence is TGTGCCAGCAGTGACTCGGTGTCGGGACATCGTACGAGCTATGGCTACACCTTC.

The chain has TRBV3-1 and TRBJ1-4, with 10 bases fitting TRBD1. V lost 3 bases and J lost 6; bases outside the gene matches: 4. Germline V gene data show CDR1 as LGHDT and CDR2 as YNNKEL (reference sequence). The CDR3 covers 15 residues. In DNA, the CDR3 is TGTGCCAGCAGCCACAGGGGGACAGGGGATGAAAAACTGTTTTTT. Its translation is CASSHRGTGDEKLFF.